Below are 6 T cell receptor beta chains sequenced from a single sample in a study of T cell responses to AZD1222 COVID-19 vaccine. Clones were sequenced by immunoSEQ multiplex PCR, and TCRdb holds only the in-frame ones, with some missing. This sample has approximately 100,000 clones; 70% to 90% occur once, and the top ten carry about a sixth. Here the sequenced sample was peripheral blood, taken on day 0 of AZD1222 vaccination. Receptors were obtained from an adult in good health.

The chain employs TRBV5-1 and TRBJ1-4; tentatively, D is TRBD1 (5 bases). CDR3 length equals 16 residues. Germline loops: CDR1 SGHRS, CDR2 YFSETQ. V was trimmed by 4 bases and J by 4 bases, leaving 17 bases between them. The CDR3 reads CASSTRQNQGNEKLFF. CDR3 bases: TGCGCCAGCAGCACAAGACAGAACCAGGGTAATGAAAAACTGTTTTTT.

The J gene is TRBJ1-4, the V gene TRBV29-1; D not resolved. Germline CDR1 reads SQVTM; CDR2 reads ANQGSEA. V gave up 3 bases and J gave up 2 bases, with 10 bases separating them. CDR3 length equals 14 residues. CDR3 protein: CSVESAETNEKLFF. CDR3 in DNA: TGCAGCGTTGAGTCCGCGGAGACTAATGAAAAACTGTTTTTT.

The genes are TRBV3-1 (or the pseudogene TRBV3-2) and TRBJ2-5; possibly TRBD2 for D (6 bases). Germline assignment: CDR1 LGHDT and CDR2 YNNKEL (reference sequence). The CDR3 contains 12 residues. V shed 4 bases and J shed 12 bases, with 15 bases lying between them. The CDR3 spells CASSPTSDSKYF. In nucleotides, the CDR3 is TGTGCCAGCAGCCCGACTAGTGACTCAAAGTACTTC.

This sequence joins TRBV5-1 and TRBJ2-5; TRBD1 agrees at 7 bases. CDR1 SGHRS and CDR2 YFSETQ come from the germline V gene. V lost 3 bases and J lost 2; bases outside the gene matches: 4. The CDR3 spans 14 residues. The CDR3 spells CASSSGQVQETQYF. DNA of the CDR3: TGCGCCAGCAGCTCCGGACAGGTTCAAGAGACCCAGTACTTC.

This chain links TRBV19 with TRBJ2-1; D ambiguous. The CDR3 totals 14 residues. Germline V gene sequence: CDR1 LNHDA, CDR2 SQIVND (reference sequence). Trimming took 5 bases from V and 5 from J, leaving 13 bases between them. The CDR3 spells CASSPPARDNEQFF. The CDR3 DNA is TGTGCCAGTAGTCCCCCCGCCCGCGACAATGAGCAGTTCTTC.

The chain links TRBV16 to TRBJ1-5; D is perhaps TRBD1 (6 bases). Deletions cut 5 bases from V and 4 bases from J, with 15 bases between. Looked up from germline, CDR1 is KGHSY and CDR2 is FQNENV. The CDR3 runs to 15 residues. The CDR3 loop is CASSNRPTGNQPQHF. The CDR3 region has the DNA TGTGCCAGCAGCAACCGGCCGACAGGAAATCAGCCCCAGCATTTT.